The clone carrying this T cell receptor (beta chain) has a count of ten or more. Its cognate antigen is unknown. These data belong to a study of blood T cells in healthy people across ages. Study observations and caveats: In these data, TCR beta diversity tracked strongly with naive T cell percentage. No one knew whether donors had CMV, which possibly confounded expanded clonotype changes.

A J-beta primer mix and a sample-barcoded 5' primer were used in a second PCR of about 7 to 11 cycles. All samples yielded 2.5 million or more CDR3-containing paired-end reads. Using its own MiXCR run on the 5' RACE reads, TCRdb lists one record per CDR3 protein. The sample has 500,000 to 700,000 distinct CDR3 sequences; about 30% are singletons. In terms of origin and age, donors were healthy Caucasian individuals from Russia aged roughly 6 to 95. The CDR3 has 15 residues. The germline V gene has CDR1 DFQATT and CDR2 SNEGSKA (reference sequence). V was shortened by 5 bases and J by 0 bases, with 14 bases between the two germline ends.

Sequencing was done on a sample of blood. This rearrangement joins TRBV20-1 to TRBJ2-1; TRBD2 is a possible D gene (6 bases). This sequence originates from a woman of 80 years or more in good health. CDR3 bases: TGCAGTGCTCCTAAACGGGGGACCTCCTACAATGAGCAGTTCTTC. Translating it yields CSAPKRGTSYNEQFF.